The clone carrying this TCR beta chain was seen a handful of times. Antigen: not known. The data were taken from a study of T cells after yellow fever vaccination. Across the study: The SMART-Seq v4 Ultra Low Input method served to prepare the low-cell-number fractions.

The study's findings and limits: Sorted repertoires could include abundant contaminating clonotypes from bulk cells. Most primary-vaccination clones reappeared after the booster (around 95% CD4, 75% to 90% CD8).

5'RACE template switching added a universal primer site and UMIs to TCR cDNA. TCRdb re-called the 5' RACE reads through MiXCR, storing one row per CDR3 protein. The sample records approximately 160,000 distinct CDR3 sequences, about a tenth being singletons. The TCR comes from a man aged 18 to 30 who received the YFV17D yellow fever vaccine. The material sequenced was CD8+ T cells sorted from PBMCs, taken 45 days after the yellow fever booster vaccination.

DNA for the CDR3: TGTGCCAGCAGTTTAGCGGGGGGGATGAATGAGCAGTTCTTC. Amino acids: CASSLAGGMNEQFF. V and J are TRBV12-3 or TRBV12-4 and TRBJ2-1; 7 bases fit TRBD2. This CDR3 is built from 14 residues. The V segment lost 0 bases and the J segment 7 bases; nucleotides outside the gene matches: 3.